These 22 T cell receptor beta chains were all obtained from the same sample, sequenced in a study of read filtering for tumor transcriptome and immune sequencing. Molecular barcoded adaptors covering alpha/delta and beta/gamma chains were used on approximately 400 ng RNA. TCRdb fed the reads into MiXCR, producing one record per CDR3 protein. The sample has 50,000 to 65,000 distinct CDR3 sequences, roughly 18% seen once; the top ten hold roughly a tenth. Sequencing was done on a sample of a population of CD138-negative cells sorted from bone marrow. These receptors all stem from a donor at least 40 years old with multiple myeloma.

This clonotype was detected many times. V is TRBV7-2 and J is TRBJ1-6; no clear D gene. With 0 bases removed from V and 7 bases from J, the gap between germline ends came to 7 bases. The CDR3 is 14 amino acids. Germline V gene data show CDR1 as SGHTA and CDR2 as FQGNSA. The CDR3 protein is CASSLAQDNSPLHF. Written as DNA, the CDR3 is TGTGCCAGCAGCTTAGCGCAAGACAATTCACCCCTCCACTTT.

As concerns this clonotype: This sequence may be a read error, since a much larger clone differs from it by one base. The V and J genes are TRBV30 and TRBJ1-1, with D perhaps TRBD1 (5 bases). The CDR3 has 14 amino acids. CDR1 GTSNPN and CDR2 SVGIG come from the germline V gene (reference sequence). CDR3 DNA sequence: TGTGCCTGGAGTCCACCCCACGGGGGGACTGAAGCTCTCTTT. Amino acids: CAWSPPHGGTEALF.

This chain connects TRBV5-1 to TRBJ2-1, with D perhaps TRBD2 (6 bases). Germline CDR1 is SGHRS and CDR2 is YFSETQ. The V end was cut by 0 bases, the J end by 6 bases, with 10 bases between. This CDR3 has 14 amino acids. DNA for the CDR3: TGCGCCAGCAGCTTGGCCGCGGGGACCAATGAGCAGTTCTTC. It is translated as CASSLAAGTNEQFF.

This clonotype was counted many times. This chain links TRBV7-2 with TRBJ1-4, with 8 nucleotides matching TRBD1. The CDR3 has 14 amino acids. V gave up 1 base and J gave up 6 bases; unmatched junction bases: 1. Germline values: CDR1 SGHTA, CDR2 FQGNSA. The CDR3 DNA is TGTGCCAGCAGCTTAGTGACAGGGGATGAAAAACTGTTTTTT. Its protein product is CASSLVTGDEKLFF. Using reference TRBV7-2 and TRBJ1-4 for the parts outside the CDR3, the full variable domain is GAGVSQSPSNKVTEKGKDVELRCDPISGHTALYWYRQSLGQGLEFLIYFQGNSAPDKSGLPSDRFSAERTGGSVSTLTIQRTQQEDSAVYLCASSLVTGDEKLFFGSGTQLSVL.

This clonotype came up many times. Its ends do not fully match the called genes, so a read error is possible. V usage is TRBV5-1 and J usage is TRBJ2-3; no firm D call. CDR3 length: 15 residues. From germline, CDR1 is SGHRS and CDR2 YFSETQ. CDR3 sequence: CASSLAGGFSDTQYF. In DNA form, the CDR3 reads TGTGCCAGCAGCTTGGCCGGTGGGTTTTCAGATACGCAGTATTTT.

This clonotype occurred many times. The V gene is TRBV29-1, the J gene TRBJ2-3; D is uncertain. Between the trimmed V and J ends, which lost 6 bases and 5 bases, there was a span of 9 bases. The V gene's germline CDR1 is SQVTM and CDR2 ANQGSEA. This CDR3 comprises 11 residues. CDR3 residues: CSVTLQDTQYF. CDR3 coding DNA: TGCAGCGTGACACTTCAAGATACGCAGTATTTT.

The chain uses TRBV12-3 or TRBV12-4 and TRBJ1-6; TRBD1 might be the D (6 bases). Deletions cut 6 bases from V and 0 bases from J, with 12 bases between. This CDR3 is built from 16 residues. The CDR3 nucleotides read TGTGCCAGCAGCCGAGACAGGAGCTCCTATAATTCACCCCTCCACTTT. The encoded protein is CASSRDRSSYNSPLHF.

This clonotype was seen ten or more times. This CDR3 reads CASRRQGSSYEQYF. CDR3 sequence (DNA): TGCGCCAGCAGGAGACAGGGGAGCTCCTACGAGCAGTACTTC. This chain joins TRBV5-1 and TRBJ2-7, with 8 positions matching TRBD1. This CDR3 contains 14 residues. Germline V lookup: CDR1 SGHRS, CDR2 YFSETQ. Losses at the gene ends were 5 bases for V and 0 bases for J; bases not matched to a gene: 4.

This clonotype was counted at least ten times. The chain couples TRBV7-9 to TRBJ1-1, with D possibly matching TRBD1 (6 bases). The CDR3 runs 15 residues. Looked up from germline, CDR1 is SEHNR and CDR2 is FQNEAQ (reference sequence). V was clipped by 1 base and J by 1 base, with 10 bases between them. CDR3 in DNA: TGTGCCAGCAGCTTAGTGGCGGGGGCGAACACTGAAGCTTTCTTT. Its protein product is CASSLVAGANTEAFF.

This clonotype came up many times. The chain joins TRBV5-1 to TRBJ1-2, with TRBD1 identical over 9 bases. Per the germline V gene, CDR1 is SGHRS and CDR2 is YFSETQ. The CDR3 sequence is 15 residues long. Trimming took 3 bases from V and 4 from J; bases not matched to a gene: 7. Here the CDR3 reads CASSSYRGQSYGYTF. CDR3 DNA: TGCGCCAGCAGCTCGTACAGGGGGCAGAGCTATGGCTACACCTTC. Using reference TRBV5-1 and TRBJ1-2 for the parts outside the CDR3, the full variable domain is KAGVTQTPRYLIKTRGQQVTLSCSPISGHRSVSWYQQTPGQGLQFLFEYFSETQRNKGNFPGRFSGRQFSNSRSEMNVSTLELGDSALYLCASSSYRGQSYGYTFGSGTRLTVV.

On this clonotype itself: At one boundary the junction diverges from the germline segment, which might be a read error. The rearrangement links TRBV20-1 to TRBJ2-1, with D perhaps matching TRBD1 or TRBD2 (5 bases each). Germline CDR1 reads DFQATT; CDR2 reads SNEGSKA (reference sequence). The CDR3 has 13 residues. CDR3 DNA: TGCGGTGCTAGTGGGGGCTCCTACAATGAGCAGTTCTTC. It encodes CGASGGSYNEQFF.

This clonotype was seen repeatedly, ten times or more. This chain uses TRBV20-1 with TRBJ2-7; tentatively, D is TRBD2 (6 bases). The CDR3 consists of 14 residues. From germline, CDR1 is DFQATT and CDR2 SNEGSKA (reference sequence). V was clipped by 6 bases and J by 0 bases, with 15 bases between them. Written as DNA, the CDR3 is TGCAGTGCCCGAAGAGGAGGGTCCTCCTACGAGCAGTACTTC. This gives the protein CSARRGGSSYEQYF.

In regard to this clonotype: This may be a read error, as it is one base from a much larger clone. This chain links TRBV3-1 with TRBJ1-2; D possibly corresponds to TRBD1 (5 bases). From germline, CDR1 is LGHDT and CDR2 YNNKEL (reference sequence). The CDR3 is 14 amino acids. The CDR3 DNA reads TGTGCCGGCAGCTGGGGACCCGACAACTATGGCTACACCTTC. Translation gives CAGSWGPDNYGYTF.

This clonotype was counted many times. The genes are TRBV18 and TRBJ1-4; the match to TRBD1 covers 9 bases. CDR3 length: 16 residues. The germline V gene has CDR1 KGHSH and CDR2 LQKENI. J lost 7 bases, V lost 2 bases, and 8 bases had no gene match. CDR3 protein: CASSPVRGTGSEKLFF. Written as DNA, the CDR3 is TGTGCCAGCTCACCAGTCCGCGGGACAGGGAGTGAAAAACTGTTTTTT. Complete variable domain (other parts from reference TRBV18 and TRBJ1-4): NAGVMQNPRHLVRRRGQEARLRCSPMKGHSHVYWYRQLPEEGLKFMVYLQKENIIDESGMPKERFSAEFPKEGPSILRIQQVVRGDSAAYFCASSPVRGTGSEKLFFGSGTQLSVL.

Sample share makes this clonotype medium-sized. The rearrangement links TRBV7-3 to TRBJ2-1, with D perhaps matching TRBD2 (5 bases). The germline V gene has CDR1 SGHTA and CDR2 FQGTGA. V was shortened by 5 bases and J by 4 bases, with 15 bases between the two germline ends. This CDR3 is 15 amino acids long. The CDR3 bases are TGTGCCAGCAGCCCAGACCCGACTACTTACAATGAGCAGTTCTTC. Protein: CASSPDPTTYNEQFF.

CDR3 nucleotide sequence: TGTGCCAGTATCCTCCGGAGGGGGGAGCAGTTCTTC. Amino acids: CASILRRGEQFF. The chain has TRBV19 and TRBJ2-1, with D perhaps TRBD1 or TRBD2 (6 bases each). V was trimmed by 7 bases and J by 10 bases, leaving 14 bases between them. From germline, CDR1 is LNHDA and CDR2 SQIVND (reference sequence). This CDR3 has 12 amino acids.

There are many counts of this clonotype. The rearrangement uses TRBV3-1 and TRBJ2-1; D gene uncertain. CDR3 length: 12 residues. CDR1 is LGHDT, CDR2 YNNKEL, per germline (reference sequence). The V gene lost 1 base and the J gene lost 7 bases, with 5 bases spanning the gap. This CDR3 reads CASSQGSNEQFF. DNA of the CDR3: TGTGCCAGCAGCCAAGGGTCGAATGAGCAGTTCTTC.

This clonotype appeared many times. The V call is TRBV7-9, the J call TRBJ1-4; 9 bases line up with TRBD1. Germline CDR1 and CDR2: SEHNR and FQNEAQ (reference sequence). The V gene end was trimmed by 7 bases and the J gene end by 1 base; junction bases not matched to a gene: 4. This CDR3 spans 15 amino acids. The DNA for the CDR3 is TGTGCCAGCACCGGGACAGGGTTAACTAATGAAAAACTGTTTTTT. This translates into CASTGTGLTNEKLFF.

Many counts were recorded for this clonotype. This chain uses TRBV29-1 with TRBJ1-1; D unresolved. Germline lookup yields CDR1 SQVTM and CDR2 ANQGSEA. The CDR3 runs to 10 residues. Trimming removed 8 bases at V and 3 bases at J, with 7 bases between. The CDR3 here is CSSQDTEAFF. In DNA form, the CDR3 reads TGCAGCTCCCAGGACACTGAAGCTTTCTTT.

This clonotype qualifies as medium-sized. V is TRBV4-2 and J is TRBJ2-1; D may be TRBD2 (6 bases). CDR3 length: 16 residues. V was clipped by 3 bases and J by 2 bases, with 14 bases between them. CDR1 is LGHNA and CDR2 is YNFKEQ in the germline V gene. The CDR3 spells CASSQGVREPYNEQFF. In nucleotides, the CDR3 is TGTGCCAGCAGCCAGGGGGTACGGGAGCCCTACAATGAGCAGTTCTTC.

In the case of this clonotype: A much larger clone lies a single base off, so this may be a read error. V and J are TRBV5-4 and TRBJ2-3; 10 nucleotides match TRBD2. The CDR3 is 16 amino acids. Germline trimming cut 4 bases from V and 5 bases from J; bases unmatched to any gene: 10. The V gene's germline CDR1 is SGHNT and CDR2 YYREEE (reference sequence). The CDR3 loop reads CASSGTSEGAIDTQYF. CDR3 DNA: TGTGCCAGCAGCGGGACTAGCGAGGGGGCCATAGATACGCAGTATTTT. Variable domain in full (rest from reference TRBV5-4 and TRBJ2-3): ETGVTQSPTHLIKTRGQQVTLRCSSQSGHNTVSWYQQALGQGPQFIFQYYREEENGRGNFPPRFSGLQFPNYSSELNVNALELDDSALYLCASSGTSEGAIDTQYFGPGTRLTVL.

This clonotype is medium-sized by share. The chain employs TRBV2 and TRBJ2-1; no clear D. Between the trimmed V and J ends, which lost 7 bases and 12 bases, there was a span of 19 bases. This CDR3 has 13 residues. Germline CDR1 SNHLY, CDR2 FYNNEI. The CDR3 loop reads CASKPPAVPGQFF. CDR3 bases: TGTGCCAGCAAGCCCCCAGCCGTCCCCGGGCAGTTCTTC.